This TCR beta chain came from a study of HIV-infected patients and healthy controls. All unsorted peripheral T cells were captured because whole blood was used without fractionation. cDNA was made from around 0.45 ug RNA using alpha and beta constant primers. Alpha and beta chain libraries were made separately by chain-specific third strand synthesis with multiplexing indices. TCRdb reprocessed the 5' RACE reads via MiXCR and lists one record per CDR3 protein. This sample has 9,000 to 9,500 distinct CDR3 sequences; about 6% occur once, and the top ten carry roughly 8%. Whole-study results and caveats: Compared with healthy controls, HIV-infected patients showed less CDR3 sharing between individuals. In healthy controls, MAIT alpha CDR3s were common; in HIV+ repertoires, severely depleted.

This clonotype was counted ten times or more. What it recognizes is unknown. The origin of this receptor is an adult in good health. Sequences were obtained from blood.

The CDR3 bases are TGTGCCAGCAGCTTAGAAAGGGCGGGGGCAGATACGCAGTATTTT. It yields the protein CASSLERAGADTQYF. The genes are TRBV7-2 and TRBJ2-3; 7 bases line up with TRBD2. The trim removed 1 base at V and 4 bases at J, leaving 5 bases unmatched. The length of the CDR3 is 15 residues. Germline CDR1 SGHTA, CDR2 FQGNSA.